These 26 T cell receptor beta chains share one sample of origin, sequenced in a study of blood T cell repertoires in COVID-19. The repertoire was sequenced with immunoSEQ multiplex PCR; TCRdb's copy has only in-frame clones and lacks some. The table includes some 170,000 clones, 75% to 80% detected once. The sequencing sample was made of peripheral blood. These receptors originate from a woman in her seventies with acute or convalescent COVID-19.

The chain employs TRBV6-5 and TRBJ2-1; the D gene is possibly TRBD2 (5 bases). Trimming shortened V by 0 bases and J by 4 bases, and 13 bases separated the two germline ends. This CDR3 is built from 16 residues. CDR1 and CDR2 (germline): MNHEY, SVGAGI. The CDR3 protein is CASSYSKRTPYNEQFF. CDR3 DNA sequence: TGTGCCAGCAGTTACTCGAAAAGGACTCCATACAATGAGCAGTTCTTC.

The chain employs TRBV30 and TRBJ2-2; perhaps TRBD1 as D (6 bases). Germline CDR1 reads GTSNPN; CDR2 reads SVGIG (reference sequence). The germline V and J ends were trimmed by 2 bases and 4 bases, with 11 bases remaining between them. The CDR3 sequence is 14 residues long. CDR3 loop: CAWSPLDSTGELFF. In DNA, the CDR3 is TGTGCCTGGAGTCCCTTGGACAGCACCGGGGAGCTGTTTTTT.

The chain joins TRBV27 to TRBJ2-7; 8 nucleotides align to TRBD1. The CDR3 loop spans 14 amino acids. V lost 6 bases to trimming and J lost 6 bases; unmatched junction nucleotides: 10. CDR1 is MNHEY, CDR2 SMNVEV, per germline (reference sequence). CDR3 in amino acids: CASSSNNDRGEQYF. DNA of the CDR3: TGTGCCAGCAGCTCTAATAACGACAGGGGCGAGCAGTACTTC.

This chain uses TRBV25-1 with TRBJ2-1; 13 bases line up with TRBD2. The CDR3 loop spans 16 amino acids. Looked up from germline, CDR1 is MGHDK and CDR2 is SYGVNS. Trimming at V came to 4 bases and at J to 8 bases, leaving 8 bases not matched to a gene. CDR3 residues: CASSGRLAGGRDEQFF. The CDR3 coding sequence is TGTGCCAGCAGTGGGAGACTAGCGGGAGGTCGCGATGAGCAGTTCTTC.

The chain carries TRBV30 and TRBJ2-1; D possibly corresponds to TRBD2 (5 bases). This CDR3 region has 11 residues. Trimming pared 0 bases from V and 11 bases from J, leaving 8 bases between. CDR1 GTSNPN and CDR2 SVGIG come from the germline V gene (reference sequence). DNA for the CDR3: TGTGCCTGGAGTGTACGAGGGAAGCAGTTCTTC. Translated, it gives CAWSVRGKQFF.

This clone was counted many times. The chain has TRBV6-5 and TRBJ2-7; D not certain. The V gene's germline CDR1 is MNHEY and CDR2 SVGAGI. There are 14 residues in the CDR3. Trimming removed 7 bases at V and 0 bases at J, with 13 bases between. The CDR3 nucleotides read TGTGCCAGCAATCCGGTTTTTGCCTCCTACGAGCAGTACTTC. It specifies CASNPVFASYEQYF.

The chain has TRBV5-1 and TRBJ2-1, with 8 nucleotides matching TRBD2. Germline assignment: CDR1 SGHRS and CDR2 YFSETQ. This CDR3 contains 14 residues. The V segment lost 4 bases and the J segment 5 bases; nucleotides outside the gene matches: 5. The chain's CDR3 is CASSTQLADNEQFF. CDR3 nucleotide sequence: TGCGCCAGCAGCACCCAACTAGCGGACAATGAGCAGTTCTTC.

V and J are TRBV10-3 and TRBJ2-1; maybe TRBD2 (6 bases). The V and J ends lost 5 bases and 12 bases respectively, with 14 bases between them. This CDR3 contains 12 residues. CDR1 is ENHRY, CDR2 SYGVKD, per germline. CDR3 in DNA: TGTGCCATCAGTTACGACGGGAGAAGGCAGTTCTTC. It codes for CAISYDGRRQFF.

This clone was seen just once. V and J are TRBV19 and TRBJ2-7, with TRBD1 matching 9 bases. The V gene end was trimmed by 6 bases and the J gene end by 2 bases; junction bases not matched to a gene: 8. CDR3 length: 15 residues. In germline, CDR1 is LNHDA, CDR2 SQIVND (reference sequence). CDR3 DNA: TGTGCCAGTAGCCCACAGGACAGGGGAGCCTACGAGCAGTACTTC. Translation gives CASSPQDRGAYEQYF.

The chain employs TRBV10-2 and TRBJ2-3; 8 positions agree with TRBD1. The junction had 5 bases not matched to a gene; V was cut back by 6 bases and J by 3 bases. This CDR3 has 14 residues. Germline V gene lookup returns CDR1 WSHSY and CDR2 SAAADI. CDR3 amino acids: CASRGQGLTDTQYF. In DNA, the CDR3 is TGCGCCAGCAGAGGACAGGGATTGACAGATACGCAGTATTTT.

The chain is built from TRBV5-1 and TRBJ2-4; 9 bases line up with TRBD2. The V segment lost 0 bases and the J segment 2 bases; nucleotides outside the gene matches: 18. CDR3 length equals 21 residues. The V gene's germline CDR1 is SGHRS and CDR2 YFSETQ. The CDR3, as DNA: TGCGCCAGCAGCTTGGGCCTTTTAGCGGGAGATTTGGCTGGGACCAAAAACATTCAGTACTTC. Amino acid sequence: CASSLGLLAGDLAGTKNIQYF.

The gene calls are TRBV2 and TRBJ1-2; TRBD1 agrees at 8 bases. Germline trimming cut 7 bases from V and 5 bases from J; bases unmatched to any gene: 9. Looked up from germline, CDR1 is SNHLY and CDR2 is FYNNEI. The CDR3 has 14 amino acids. As DNA, the CDR3 is TGTGCCAGCACCGGCACAGGGGGAGGGTATGGCTACACCTTC. This translates into CASTGTGGGYGYTF. Full variable domain (missing parts from reference TRBV2 and TRBJ1-2): EPEVTQTPSHQVTQMGQEVILRCVPISNHLYFYWYRQILGQKVEFLVSFYNNEISEKSEIFDDQFSVERPDGSNFTLKIRSTKLEDSAMYFCASTGTGGGYGYTFGSGTRLTVV.

In its sample, this clone was seen a few times. V is TRBV10-2 and J is TRBJ2-2; 7 nucleotides align to TRBD2. After removal of 0 bases from V and 1 base from J, the junction contained 8 bases not matched to a gene. This CDR3 has 18 amino acids. Germline V gene lookup returns CDR1 WSHSY and CDR2 SAAADI. CDR3 sequence: CASSESPRLAENTGELFF. The CDR3 DNA reads TGCGCCAGCAGTGAGTCCCCCCGCCTAGCGGAGAACACCGGGGAGCTGTTTTTT.

The genes are TRBV5-1 and TRBJ1-1; 7 bases align to TRBD1. The V gene's germline CDR1 is SGHRS and CDR2 YFSETQ. The CDR3 totals 16 residues. V shed 0 bases, J shed 0 bases, and the junction held 5 bases outside the gene matches. The CDR3 here is CASSLAGTAMNTEAFF. CDR3 in DNA: TGCGCCAGCAGCTTGGCGGGGACAGCCATGAACACTGAAGCTTTCTTT.

The V call is TRBV24-1, the J call TRBJ2-3; the D is unclear. Germline-derived CDR1 and CDR2 are KGHDR and SFDVKD. V gave up 1 base and J gave up 2 bases, with 9 bases separating them. The CDR3 has 15 residues. The CDR3 sequence is CATSDFSTLTDTQYF. CDR3 sequence (DNA): TGTGCCACCAGTGATTTTAGTACTCTCACAGATACGCAGTATTTT.

The chain is built from TRBV5-4 and TRBJ2-4; D is uncertain. The germline V and J ends were trimmed by 0 bases and 1 base, with 11 bases remaining between them. The V gene's germline CDR1 is SGHNT and CDR2 YYREEE (reference sequence). The CDR3 has 16 residues. CDR3 protein: CASSLGSIGAKNIQYF. Written as DNA, the CDR3 is TGTGCCAGCAGCTTGGGAAGTATCGGGGCCAAAAACATTCAGTACTTC.

The CDR3 coding sequence is TGTGCCAGCAGCTTTTACCCAGGAGGGAACACTGAAGCTTTCTTT. It is translated as CASSFYPGGNTEAFF. V usage is TRBV27 and J usage is TRBJ1-1; no clear D gene. The ends were cut back, 6 bases at V and 1 base at J, with 15 bases in the middle. This CDR3 is built from 15 residues. Germline V gene lookup returns CDR1 MNHEY and CDR2 SMNVEV (reference sequence).

The J gene is TRBJ1-1, the V gene TRBV30, with D possibly being TRBD1 (6 bases). V lost 2 bases and J 3 bases, leaving 10 bases between the germline ends. The CDR3 has 13 amino acids. Germline V gene lookup returns CDR1 GTSNPN and CDR2 SVGIG (reference sequence). CDR3 region: CAWSKQGDTEAFF. Written as DNA, the CDR3 is TGTGCCTGGAGTAAACAGGGCGACACTGAAGCTTTCTTT.

The chain joins TRBV19 to TRBJ1-2; possible D gene TRBD1, 5 bases. Germline CDR1 reads LNHDA; CDR2 reads SQIVND (reference sequence). The V end lost 1 base, the J end lost 8 bases, and 14 bases lay between the germline ends. This CDR3 contains 14 residues. The CDR3 DNA follows: TGTGCCAGTAGTATAGTGACAGACGGGAGCGGCTACACCTTC. This sequence encodes CASSIVTDGSGYTF.

The chain joins TRBV11-2 to TRBJ1-5; 9 bases are a match to TRBD1. V shed 4 bases and J 7 bases; nucleotides not matched to a gene: 20. CDR1 is SGHAT, CDR2 FQNNGV, per germline. The CDR3 loop spans 19 amino acids. The CDR3 sequence: CASSSKRILRDRVIQPQHF. DNA of the CDR3: TGTGCCAGCAGCTCTAAAAGGATACTCCGGGACAGGGTGATCCAGCCCCAGCATTTT.

This chain connects TRBV5-4 to TRBJ2-1, with 11 bases matching TRBD2. The CDR3 contains 17 residues. CDR1 and CDR2 from the germline V gene are SGHNT and YYREEE (reference sequence). Germline trimming cut 0 bases from V and 4 bases from J; bases unmatched to any gene: 6. The DNA of the CDR3 is TGTGCCAGCAGCTTGGAGCTAGCGGGAGGAGGATACAATGAGCAGTTCTTC. Protein: CASSLELAGGGYNEQFF.

The rearrangement joins TRBV7-8 to TRBJ1-6; 7 nucleotides match TRBD1. The germline gives CDR1 SGHVS, CDR2 FQNEAQ. CDR3 size: 16 residues. The V gene end was trimmed by 5 bases and the J gene end by 5 bases; junction bases not matched to a gene: 9. The CDR3 sequence is CASSRSTGMDNSPLHF. Here the CDR3 DNA reads TGTGCCAGCAGCCGTTCGACAGGGATGGATAATTCACCCCTCCACTTT.

The rearrangement uses TRBV15 and TRBJ1-6; D is possibly TRBD1 (5 bases). Germline lookup yields CDR1 LNHNV and CDR2 YYDKDF (reference sequence). The CDR3 has 14 amino acids. Deletions cut 0 bases from V and 10 bases from J, with 10 bases between. Here the CDR3 DNA reads TGTGCCACCAGCAGAGATGGCACAGGATCACCCCTCCACTTT. Its translation is CATSRDGTGSPLHF.

This clone was found once. The rearrangement links TRBV6-5 to TRBJ1-6, with D perhaps TRBD1 (6 bases). The CDR3 runs to 15 residues. The germline V gene encodes CDR1 MNHEY and CDR2 SVGAGI. V lost 5 bases and J 8 bases, leaving 16 bases between the germline ends. CDR3 sequence reads: CASSRTRGRDSPLHF. The CDR3 bases are TGTGCCAGCAGTCGGACCAGGGGTAGGGATTCACCCCTCCACTTT.

The chain employs TRBV21-1 and TRBJ1-5; TRBD1 is taken as the D call from the table, unchecked against the DNA. TRBV21-1 is a pseudogene segment. The CDR3 is 15 amino acids. CDR3 sequence: CAVETGKQVYQPQHF. For the CDR3, the DNA is TGTGCCGTTGAGACAGGGAAGCAGGTTTATCAGCCCCAGCATTTT.

The V and J genes are TRBV28 and TRBJ1-4; D possibly corresponds to TRBD1 (6 bases). V lost 6 bases and J lost 8, with 34 bases in between. The germline CDR1 and CDR2 sequences are MDHEN and SYDVKM. This CDR3 is built from 20 residues. The DNA of the CDR3 is TGTGCCAGCAGCGCCTTATTCCACCCGGGACACTTAATTAGGGGCGAAAAACTGTTTTTT. Amino acid sequence: CASSALFHPGHLIRGEKLFF.